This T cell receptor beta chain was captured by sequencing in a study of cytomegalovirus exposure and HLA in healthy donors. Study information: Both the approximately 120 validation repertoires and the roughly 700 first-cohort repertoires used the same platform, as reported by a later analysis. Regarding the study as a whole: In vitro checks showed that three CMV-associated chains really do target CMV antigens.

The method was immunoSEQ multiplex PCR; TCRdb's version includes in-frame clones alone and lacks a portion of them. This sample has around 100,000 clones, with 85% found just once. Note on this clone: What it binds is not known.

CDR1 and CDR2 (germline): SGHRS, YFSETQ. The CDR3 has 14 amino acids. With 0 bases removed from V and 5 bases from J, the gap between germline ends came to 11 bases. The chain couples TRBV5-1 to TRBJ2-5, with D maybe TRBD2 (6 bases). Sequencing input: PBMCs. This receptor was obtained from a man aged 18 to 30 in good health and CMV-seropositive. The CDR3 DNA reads TGCGCCAGCAGCTTGGCGGGGGTCGGGGAGACCCAGTACTTC. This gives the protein CASSLAGVGETQYF.